The 13 T cell receptor beta chains reported below all come from one sample, sequenced in a study. TCRdb itself ran the RT-PCR reads through MiXCR, one entry per CDR3 protein. The data hold more than 550,000 distinct CDR3 sequences, with over 12% observed a single time. Material: memory CD4+ T cells from blood. These receptors were collected from a female donor in good health, serving as a healthy control.

This clonotype has at least ten counts. The V and J genes are TRBV10-3 and TRBJ2-5, with 9 bases matching TRBD2. The CDR3 sequence is 15 residues long. V trimming: 3 bases; J trimming: 2 bases; junction bases outside the gene matches: 4. Germline V gene lookup returns CDR1 ENHRY and CDR2 SYGVKD. CDR3 residues: CAISDSGSPQETQYF. CDR3 DNA: TGTGCCATCAGTGATAGCGGGAGCCCTCAAGAGACCCAGTACTTC.

This clonotype was detected ten times or more. This sequence joins TRBV4-3 and TRBJ2-2; the D is unclear. Trimming cost V 3 bases and J 7 bases, with 9 bases left between them. Germline CDR1 LGHNA, CDR2 YSLEER. The CDR3 has 13 residues. In DNA form, the CDR3 reads TGCGCCAGCAGCCAGTCACGGTACGGGGAGCTGTTTTTT. This translates into CASSQSRYGELFF.

The chain combines TRBV11-2 with TRBJ2-1; 8 positions agree with TRBD2. V shed 4 bases, J shed 6 bases, and the junction held 5 bases outside the gene matches. The CDR3 totals 14 residues. Germline V gives CDR1 SGHAT, CDR2 FQNNGV. The CDR3: CASSYGGGPNEQFF. The CDR3 DNA follows: TGTGCCAGCAGCTACGGGGGGGGTCCCAATGAGCAGTTCTTC.

This clonotype was seen more than once but under ten times. This chain joins TRBV4-3 and TRBJ1-1; D possibly corresponds to TRBD1 (5 bases). Trimming left V 1 base short and J 1 base short, with 13 bases between. Germline-derived CDR1 and CDR2 are LGHNA and YSLEER. CDR3 size: 16 residues. The CDR3 spells CASSQVATTANTEAFF. The CDR3 bases are TGCGCCAGCAGCCAAGTGGCGACGACAGCGAACACTGAAGCTTTCTTT.

This clonotype was seen only a few times. In DNA, the CDR3 is TGTGCCATCAGCCTGACAGGGTATGGCTACACCTTC. Amino acids: CAISLTGYGYTF. The rearrangement links TRBV10-3 to TRBJ1-2, with TRBD1 matching over 7 bases. Unmatched junction bases numbered 3, after V lost 6 bases and J lost 5 bases. This CDR3 contains 12 residues. Germline CDR1 is ENHRY and CDR2 is SYGVKD.

The V gene is TRBV7-2, the J gene TRBJ2-3; 7 bases match TRBD1. The V segment lost 1 base and the J segment 1 base; nucleotides outside the gene matches: 5. The germline CDR1 and CDR2 sequences are SGHTA and FQGNSA. The CDR3 covers 16 residues. CDR3 region: CASSLGGGAGTDTQYF. DNA of the CDR3: TGTGCCAGCAGCTTAGGAGGGGGCGCAGGCACAGATACGCAGTATTTT.

The V and J genes are TRBV5-1 and TRBJ2-2; D not resolved. Germline V gene sequence: CDR1 SGHRS, CDR2 YFSETQ. The ends were cut back, 1 base at V and 4 bases at J, with 8 bases in the middle. The CDR3 is 14 residues long. The DNA for the CDR3 is TGCGCCAGCAGCTTGCGGAGTTTCACCGGGGAGCTGTTTTTT. Amino acid sequence: CASSLRSFTGELFF.

This clonotype has ten or more counts. The V and J genes are TRBV6-2 or TRBV6-3 and TRBJ2-2; D unclear. V was trimmed by 1 base and J by 4 bases, leaving 4 bases between them. The CDR3 is made up of 13 amino acids. Germline V CDR1 and CDR2: MNHEY, SVGEGT. CDR3 in amino acids: CASSYWSTGELFF. DNA of the CDR3: TGTGCCAGCAGTTACTGGAGCACCGGGGAGCTGTTTTTT.

The chain joins TRBV7-9 to TRBJ1-5; D not resolved. Trimming stripped 6 bases from V and 6 bases from J, with 9 bases between. CDR1 is SEHNR and CDR2 is FQNEAQ in the germline V gene (reference sequence). This CDR3 is built from 12 residues. CDR3 sequence reads: CASSSYPQPQHF. CDR3 DNA: TGTGCCAGCAGTTCGTACCCTCAGCCCCAGCATTTT.

The chain is built from TRBV7-2 and TRBJ1-2, with D possibly matching TRBD1 (6 bases). V was trimmed by 5 bases and J by 4 bases, leaving 17 bases between them. This CDR3 is 15 amino acids long. Germline V gives CDR1 SGHTA, CDR2 FQGNSA. CDR3 sequence (DNA): TGTGCCAGCAGCAAGGACAGAGCAGCCTTCTATGGCTACACCTTC. Its translation: CASSKDRAAFYGYTF.

This clonotype was picked up many times. The rearrangement uses TRBV5-1 and TRBJ1-1; D might be TRBD1 (5 bases). This CDR3 contains 14 residues. From germline, CDR1 is SGHRS and CDR2 YFSETQ. With 3 bases removed from V and 4 bases from J, the gap between germline ends came to 13 bases. CDR3 DNA sequence: TGCGCCAGCAGCTCTACGGTAGGGGCCACTGAAGCTTTCTTT. It yields the protein CASSSTVGATEAFF.

In its sample, this clonotype was seen a few times. The chain links TRBV7-9 to TRBJ1-5; D call uncertain. Germline assignment: CDR1 SEHNR and CDR2 FQNEAQ (reference sequence). This CDR3 has 14 residues. Trimming took 5 bases from V and 6 from J, leaving 14 bases between them. The chain's CDR3 is CASSRTGDGQPQHF. DNA of the CDR3: TGTGCCAGCAGCCGGACCGGGGATGGTCAGCCCCAGCATTTT.

This clonotype was detected ten times or more. The chain links TRBV6-5 to TRBJ2-6; tentative D call: TRBD2 (6 bases). The germline CDR1 and CDR2 sequences are MNHEY and SVGAGI. V lost 5 bases, J lost 0 bases, and 8 bases lay in between. CDR3 size: 15 residues. This CDR3 is CASSGGSSGANVLTF. The CDR3 coding sequence is TGTGCCAGCAGTGGAGGGTCCTCTGGGGCCAACGTCCTGACTTTC.